Described below is a single T cell receptor beta chain sequence and its context. As yet, its antigen is unknown. TCRdb independently ran MiXCR on the reads; one entry per CDR3 protein. This repertoire shows about 490,000 distinct CDR3 sequences, 16% found once; its top ten account for about 24%. CDR1 is PRHDT, CDR2 FYEKMQ, per germline (reference sequence). With V trimmed by 5 bases and J by 6 bases, 7 bases remained unmatched. The CDR3 has 15 residues. These data come from a study of T cell repertoires in cytomegalovirus infection. Turning to the study itself: Public TCR beta signatures were indicative of both CMV infection and a matching HLA type.

Study-level results: Cumulated frequencies of public TCR beta families served to identify carriers of CMV plus the relevant HLA. What dominated the ex vivo response were HLA-C-restricted CMV-specific TCR beta clonotypes.

Sequencing used CD8+ T cells from PBMCs. The chain employs TRBV13 and TRBJ2-1, with TRBD2 matching 10 bases. This receptor was taken from a human donor in good health (CMV status not recorded). Some clones in this sample may be carry-over from other donors' samples. Here the CDR3 reads CASSHTGTSANEQFF. As DNA, the CDR3 is TGTGCCAGCAGCCACACCGGGACTAGCGCCAATGAGCAGTTCTTC.